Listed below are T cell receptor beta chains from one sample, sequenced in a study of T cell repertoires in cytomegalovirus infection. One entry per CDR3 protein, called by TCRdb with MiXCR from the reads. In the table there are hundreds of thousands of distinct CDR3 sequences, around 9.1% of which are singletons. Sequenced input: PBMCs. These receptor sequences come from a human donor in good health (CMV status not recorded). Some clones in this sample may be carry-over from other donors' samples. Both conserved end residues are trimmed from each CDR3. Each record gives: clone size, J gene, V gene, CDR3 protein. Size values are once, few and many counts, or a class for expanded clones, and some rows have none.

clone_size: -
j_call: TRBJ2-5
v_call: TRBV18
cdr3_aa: ASSPGQARGTQY

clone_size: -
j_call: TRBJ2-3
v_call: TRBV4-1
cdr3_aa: ASSQAGTSGVVDTQY

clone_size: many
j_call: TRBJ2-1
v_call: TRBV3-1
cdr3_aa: ASSHSLVGSYNEQF

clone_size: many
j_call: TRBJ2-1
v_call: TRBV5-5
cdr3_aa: ASSPGTLGSYNEQF

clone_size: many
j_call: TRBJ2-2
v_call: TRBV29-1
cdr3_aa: SVWQGAGGELF

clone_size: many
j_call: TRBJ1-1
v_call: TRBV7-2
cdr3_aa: ASSLLGGGTEAF

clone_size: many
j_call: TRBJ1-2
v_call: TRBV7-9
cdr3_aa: ASSLHEDYGYT

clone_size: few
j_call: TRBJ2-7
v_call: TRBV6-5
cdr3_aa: ASSYSDRGGPYEQY

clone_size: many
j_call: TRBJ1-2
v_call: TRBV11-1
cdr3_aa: ASSKGRRQGAYGYT

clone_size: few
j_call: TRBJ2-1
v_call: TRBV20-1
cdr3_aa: SARTSSGFYNEQF

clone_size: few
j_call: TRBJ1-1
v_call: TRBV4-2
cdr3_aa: ASSQGYRENTEAF

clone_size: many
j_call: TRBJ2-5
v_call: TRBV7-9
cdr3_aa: ASSEARTIETQY

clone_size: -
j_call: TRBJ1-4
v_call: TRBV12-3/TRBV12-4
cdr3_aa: ASCLTGGREKLF

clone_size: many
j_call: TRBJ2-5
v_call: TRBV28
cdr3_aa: ASSLTPSSPGETQY

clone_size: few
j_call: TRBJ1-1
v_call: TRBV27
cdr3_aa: ASSFYSNTEAF

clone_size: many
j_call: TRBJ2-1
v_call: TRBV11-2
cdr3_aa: ASSGGQGSEQF

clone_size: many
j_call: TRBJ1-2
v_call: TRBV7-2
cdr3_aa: ASSLVLRELSGYT

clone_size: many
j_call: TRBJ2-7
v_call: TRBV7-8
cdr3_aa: ASSLEAATGYEQY

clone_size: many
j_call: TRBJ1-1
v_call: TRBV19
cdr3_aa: ASKNRGTEAF

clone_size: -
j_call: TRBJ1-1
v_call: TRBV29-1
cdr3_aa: SVLDRGSAVNTEAF

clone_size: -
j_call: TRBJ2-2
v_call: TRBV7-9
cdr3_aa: ASSSRRFGLRDGELF